The rows below give T cell receptor beta chains drawn from one sample of a study of patients and donors after allogeneic stem cell transplantation. MiXCR was run by TCRdb on the RT-PCR reads, yielding one entry per CDR3 protein. Of 800,000 to 1,000,000 distinct CDR3 sequences listed, 18% are singletons. Sequencing was performed on blood, either unsorted or a sorted T cell fraction (not recorded which). The receptors were gathered from a human donor who was either an allogeneic HSCT recipient or a stem cell or donor lymphocyte infusion donor (not recorded which). It is not recorded whose cells these are; they may come from a transplant donor. The CDR3 runs from the conserved cysteine through the conserved F or W. D genes are given only for firm matches. Part of the rows lack a size; the others show once, few, many or a class for expanded clones.

J,V,size,D,CDR3,DNA
TRBJ2-7,TRBV10-3,.,TRBD2,CATKQAGGQSIAEQYF,TGTGCCACAAAACAAGCGGGGGGGCAATCGATTGCCGAGCAGTACTTC
TRBJ2-1,TRBV4-1,.,TRBD2,CASSHPAGDEQFF,TGCGCCAGCAGCCATCCAGCGGGGGATGAGCAGTTCTTC
TRBJ1-1,TRBV2,few,.,CASAGDTGNTEAFF,TGTGCCAGTGCCGGGGACACGGGGAACACTGAAGCTTTCTTT
TRBJ1-2,TRBV15,.,TRBD1,CATSARDRGHYGYTF,TGTGCCACCAGCGCCCGGGACAGGGGTCACTATGGCTACACCTTC
TRBJ2-1,TRBV7-7,.,.,CASSLREDNEKFF,TGTGCTAGCAGCTTAAGGGAAGACAATGAGAAGTTCTTC
TRBJ2-6,TRBV27,.,.,CASSPRLNSGANVLTF,TGTGCCAGCAGCCCCCGACTGAACTCTGGGGCCAACGTCCTGACTTTC
TRBJ2-5,TRBV28,.,TRBD2,CASSDELAGALGNQYF,TGTGCCAGCAGCGATGAATTAGCGGGGGCCCTTGGGAACCAGTACTTC
TRBJ1-2,TRBV2,.,TRBD1,CASTRQGGYGYTF,TGTGCCAGCACCAGACAGGGCGGCTATGGCTACACCTTC
TRBJ2-7,TRBV14,.,.,CASSQVPGPSGAEQYF,TGTGCCAGCAGCCAAGTTCCAGGACCCTCAGGGGCCGAGCAGTACTTC
TRBJ2-4,TRBV15,.,.,CATSRGWGERGKNIQYF,TGTGCCACCAGCAGAGGATGGGGGGAGAGGGGTAAAAACATTCAGTACTTC
TRBJ2-3,TRBV2,.,.,CASSLVHLVLGTDTEYF,TGTGCCAGCAGTTTGGTACACCTGGTATTAGGCACAGATACGGAGTATTTT
TRBJ2-2,TRBV10-3,.,TRBD2,CAISVGLAGAGGELFF,TGTGCCATCAGTGTGGGACTAGCGGGAGCCGGCGGGGAGCTGTTTTTT
TRBJ2-7,TRBV29-1,.,.,CSYGTAYEQYF,TGCAGCTATGGGACTGCCTACGAGCAGTACTTC
TRBJ1-2,TRBV4-1,.,TRBD1,CASSRIGTVGYTF,TGCGCCAGCAGCCGAATAGGGACAGTGGGCTACACCTTC
TRBJ1-5,TRBV20-1,.,.,CSARILQGSNQPQHF,TGCAGTGCTAGGATTCTTCAGGGTAGCAATCAGCCCCAGCATTTT
TRBJ1-6,TRBV4-1,many,TRBD1,CASSRGQALYSPLHF,TGCGCCAGCAGCCGAGGACAGGCCCTTTATTCACCCCTCCACTTT
TRBJ2-3,TRBV12-3/TRBV12-4,many,.,CASSPSSRPTDTQYF,TGTGCCAGCAGCCCCTCATCGCGGCCGACAGATACGCAGTATTTT
TRBJ1-1,TRBV7-3,.,TRBD1,CASREQGMGTEAFF,TGTGCCAGCAGGGAACAGGGGATGGGCACTGAAGCTTTCTTT
TRBJ2-2,TRBV7-9,.,.,CASSLELRSGELFF,TGTGCCAGCAGCTTAGAGTTGAGAAGCGGGGAGCTGTTTTTT
TRBJ2-7,TRBV7-9,few,TRBD1,CASSKQGASYEQYF,TGTGCCAGCAGCAAACAGGGGGCCTCCTACGAGCAGTACTTC
TRBJ2-1,TRBV7-3,.,.,CASSLRGLSAYNEQFF,TGTGCCAGCAGCTTAAGAGGTTTGAGTGCCTACAATGAGCAGTTCTTC
TRBJ2-3,TRBV5-1,.,TRBD2,CASAWGAGGGRTDTQYF,TGCGCCAGCGCCTGGGGAGCGGGGGGCGGTCGCACAGATACGCAGTATTTT
TRBJ2-1,TRBV5-1,.,TRBD2,CASSLGGTSGNNEQFF,TGCGCCAGCAGCTTGGGAGGGACTAGCGGGAACAATGAGCAGTTCTTC
TRBJ2-6,TRBV7-9,.,.,CASSLAGGVSGANVLTF,TGTGCCAGCAGCTTAGCAGGAGGGGTCTCTGGGGCCAACGTCCTGACTTTC
TRBJ2-3,TRBV21-1,many,.,CASSKDGEYSTDTQYF,TGTGCCAGCAGCAAAGATGGAGAATACAGCACAGATACGCAGTATTTT
TRBJ1-1,TRBV12-3/TRBV12-4,few,.,CASSLGRGENTEAFF,TGTGCCAGCAGTTTAGGGCGGGGGGAGAACACTGAAGCTTTCTTT
TRBJ2-6,TRBV27,.,.,CASSLSTGLSGANVLTF,TGTGCCAGCAGTTTATCGACAGGACTCTCTGGGGCCAACGTCCTGACTTTC
TRBJ2-7,TRBV3-1,.,TRBD2,CASSPTTTIAGDPYEQYF,TGTGCCAGCAGCCCGACAACGACGATAGCGGGGGACCCCTACGAGCAGTACTTC
TRBJ1-4,TRBV5-1,.,.,CASSPRGRGNANEKLFF,TGCGCCAGCAGCCCCCGAGGGAGGGGGAATGCTAATGAAAAACTGTTTTTT
TRBJ2-1,TRBV5-1,many,TRBD2,CASSAMRVAGGPNEQFF,TGCGCCAGCAGCGCGATGAGGGTTGCGGGAGGGCCAAATGAGCAGTTCTTC
TRBJ2-7,TRBV7-9,.,.,CASSQAGTVSYEQYF,TGTGCCAGCAGCCAAGCCGGGACGGTTTCCTACGAGCAGTACTTC
TRBJ2-2,TRBV13,many,.,CASSLAGFGTGELFF,TGTGCCAGCAGCTTAGCCGGCTTCGGCACCGGGGAGCTGTTTTTT
TRBJ2-1,TRBV4-1,few,TRBD2,CASSQPLREGLYNEQFF,TGCGCCAGCAGCCAACCTTTGCGGGAGGGGCTCTACAATGAGCAGTTCTTC
TRBJ1-1,TRBV12-3/TRBV12-4,few,.,CASSFSLPNTEAFF,TGTGCCAGCAGTTTTTCGCTCCCGAACACTGAAGCTTTCTTT
TRBJ2-2,TRBV3-1,.,.,CASSQVVGYTGELFF,TGTGCCAGCAGCCAAGTCGTCGGGTACACCGGGGAGCTGTTTTTT
TRBJ2-1,TRBV7-3,.,.,CASSVVGSGDEQFF,TGTGCCAGCAGCGTGGTAGGATCTGGCGATGAGCAGTTCTTC
TRBJ2-5,TRBV2,.,.,CASRAFQETQYF,TGTGCCAGCAGAGCGTTCCAAGAGACCCAGTACTTC
TRBJ2-4,TRBV20-1,.,.,CSARTRNIQYF,TGCAGTGCTAGGACCCGAAACATTCAGTACTTC
TRBJ2-2,TRBV18,.,.,CASSSDLRAGELFF,TGTGCCAGCTCATCAGATCTACGGGCCGGGGAGCTGTTTTTT
TRBJ2-2,TRBV7-3,.,.,CASSPRAKNTGELFF,TGTGCCAGCAGCCCCCGGGCCAAAAACACCGGGGAGCTGTTTTTT
TRBJ1-5,TRBV7-2,.,.,CASSYRVSSPQHF,TGTGCCAGCAGCTACAGGGTCAGTTCGCCCCAGCATTTT
TRBJ1-1,TRBV12-3/TRBV12-4,few,.,CASSPAKTNTEAFF,TGTGCCAGCAGTCCGGCGAAGACGAACACTGAAGCTTTCTTT
TRBJ1-5,TRBV12-3/TRBV12-4,.,.,CASSSDGGQPQHF,TGTGCCAGCAGTTCCGACGGGGGACAGCCCCAGCATTTT
TRBJ1-3,TRBV6-5,few,.,CASRSNGNTIYF,TGTGCCAGCAGATCAAATGGAAACACCATATATTTT
TRBJ1-4,TRBV6-1,few,TRBD1,CASSAWEQGFEKLFF,TGTGCCAGCAGTGCTTGGGAACAGGGGTTCGAAAAACTGTTTTTT